This TCR beta chain was observed in a study of blood T cell repertoires in COVID-19. This CDR3 region has 13 residues. Germline V CDR1 and CDR2: SGHNT, YYREEE (reference sequence). The V gene lost 3 bases and the J gene lost 8 bases, with 14 bases spanning the gap. Libraries were prepared by immunoSEQ multiplex PCR; TCRdb keeps only in-frame clonotypes and omits some of them. The sample lists some 450,000 clones, roughly 90% occurring once. The sequencing input was peripheral blood. The J gene is TRBJ1-2, the V gene TRBV5-4; no reliable D call. The TCR sequence derives from a man aged 18 to 30 with COVID-19, enrolled during active disease. CDR3: CASSSRFGDGYTF. Here the CDR3 DNA reads TGTGCCAGCAGCTCCCGGTTCGGAGACGGCTACACCTTC. The full variable domain, rest sourced from reference TRBV5-4 and TRBJ1-2, is ETGVTQSPTHLIKTRGQQVTLRCSSQSGHNTVSWYQQALGQGPQFIFQYYREEENGRGNFPPRFSGLQFPNYSSELNVNALELDDSALYLCASSSRFGDGYTFGSGTRLTVV.